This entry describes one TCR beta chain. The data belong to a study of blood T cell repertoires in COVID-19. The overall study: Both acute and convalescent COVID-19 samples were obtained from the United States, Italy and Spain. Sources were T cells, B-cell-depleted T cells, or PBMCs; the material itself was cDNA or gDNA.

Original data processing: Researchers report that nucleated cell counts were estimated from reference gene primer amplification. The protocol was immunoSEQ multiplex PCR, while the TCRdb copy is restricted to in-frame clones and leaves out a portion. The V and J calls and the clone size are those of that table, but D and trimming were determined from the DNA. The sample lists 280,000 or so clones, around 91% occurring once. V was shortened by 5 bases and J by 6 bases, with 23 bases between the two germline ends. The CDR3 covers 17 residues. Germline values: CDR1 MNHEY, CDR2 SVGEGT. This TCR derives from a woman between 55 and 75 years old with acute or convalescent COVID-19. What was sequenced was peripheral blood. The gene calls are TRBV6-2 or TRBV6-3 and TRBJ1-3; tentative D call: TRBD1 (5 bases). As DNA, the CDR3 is TGTGCCAGCAGTCCGCCGGGGGTCAGGAATAAACAAAACACCATATATTTT. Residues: CASSPPGVRNKQNTIYF.